This T cell receptor beta chain originates from a study of glioma-infiltrating T cells after dendritic cell vaccination. Overall study context: Autologous tumor lysate-pulsed dendritic cell vaccination was given between about 2003 and 2013. Three intradermal dendritic cell vaccine injections were given every two weeks.

The PCR used 60 V beta and 13 J beta primers. Produced via immunoSEQ multiplex PCR; TCRdb's table is partial and in-frame only. This table holds under 130,000 clones, roughly four fifths found once. Germline CDR1 SNHLY, CDR2 FYNNEI. V gave up 7 bases and J gave up 5 bases, with 27 bases separating them. The CDR3 runs 18 residues. Before vaccination, two weeks after the third vaccination, and at progression, PBMC were collected. This TCR came from a human donor with glioblastoma. Sequenced material: blood, taken before dendritic cell vaccination. This chain uses TRBV2 with TRBJ2-1, with D possibly being TRBD2 (6 bases). CDR3 region: CASTERGNAGLSNNEQFF. The CDR3, as DNA: TGTGCCAGCACCGAAAGGGGTAACGCGGGGTTGAGTAACAATGAGCAGTTCTTC.